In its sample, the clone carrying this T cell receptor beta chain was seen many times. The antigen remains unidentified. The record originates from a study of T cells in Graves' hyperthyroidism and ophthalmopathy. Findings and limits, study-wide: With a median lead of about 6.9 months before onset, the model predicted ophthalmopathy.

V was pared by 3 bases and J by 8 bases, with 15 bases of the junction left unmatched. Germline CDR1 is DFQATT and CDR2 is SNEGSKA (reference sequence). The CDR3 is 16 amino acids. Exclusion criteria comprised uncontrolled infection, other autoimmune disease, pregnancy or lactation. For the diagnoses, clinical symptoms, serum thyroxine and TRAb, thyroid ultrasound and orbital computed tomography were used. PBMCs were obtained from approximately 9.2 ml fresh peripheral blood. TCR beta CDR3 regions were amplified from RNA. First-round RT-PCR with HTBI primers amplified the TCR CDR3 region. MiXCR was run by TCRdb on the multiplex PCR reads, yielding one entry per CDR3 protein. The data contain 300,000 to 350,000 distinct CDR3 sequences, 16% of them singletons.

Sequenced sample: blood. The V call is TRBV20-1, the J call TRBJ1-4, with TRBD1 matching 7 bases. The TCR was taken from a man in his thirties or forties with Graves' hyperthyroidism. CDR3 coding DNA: TGCAGTGCTAGGATGGGCAGGGGGTTTAAAATCGAAAAACTGTTTTTT. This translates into CSARMGRGFKIEKLFF.